These 24 T cell receptor beta chains share one sample of origin, sequenced in a study of glioma-infiltrating T cells after dendritic cell vaccination. Generated by immunoSEQ multiplex PCR, the TCRdb table keeps only in-frame clones and is missing some. The table has 95,000 to 110,000 clones, roughly 76% seen once. The specimen comprised blood, sampled before dendritic cell vaccination. The receptors stem from a human donor with glioblastoma.

DNA of the CDR3: TGTGCCAGCAGCTTGGACAGGGCCTACTCCGAGCAGTACTTC. Amino acid sequence: CASSLDRAYSEQYF. The rearrangement uses TRBV5-4 and TRBJ2-7, with a tentative D call TRBD1 (6 bases). Deletions cut 0 bases from V and 6 bases from J, with 13 bases between. This CDR3 region has 14 residues. Per the germline V gene, CDR1 is SGHNT and CDR2 is YYREEE (reference sequence).

The chain combines TRBV6-6 with TRBJ2-7; D gene ambiguous. Germline-derived CDR1 and CDR2 are MNHNY and SVGAGI (reference sequence). V shed 2 bases and J shed 0 bases, with 14 bases lying between them. There are 16 residues in the CDR3. The CDR3 bases are TGTGCCAGCAGTTACCCACCGCGGATTGACTCCTACGAGCAGTACTTC. Encoded protein: CASSYPPRIDSYEQYF.

This clone turned up a few times. The rearrangement joins TRBV6-5 to TRBJ1-2; D not resolved. The V gene lost 5 bases and the J gene lost 7 bases, with 14 bases spanning the gap. CDR3 length equals 13 residues. CDR1 and CDR2 (germline): MNHEY, SVGAGI. CDR3 sequence reads: CASSGGRQPGYTF. In nucleotides, the CDR3 is TGTGCCAGCAGTGGCGGCCGCCAACCTGGCTACACCTTC.

The genes are TRBV6-1 and TRBJ2-1; D possibly corresponds to TRBD2 (7 bases). This CDR3 has 12 amino acids. Looked up from germline, CDR1 is MNHNS and CDR2 is SASEGT. V lost 9 bases and J lost 6, with 12 bases in between. This CDR3 is CARGGLGNEQFF. In nucleotides, the CDR3 is TGTGCCAGGGGGGGGCTCGGCAATGAGCAGTTCTTC.

The chain joins TRBV5-1 to TRBJ1-2; TRBD1 might be the D (6 bases). The ends were cut back, 2 bases at V and 0 bases at J, with 14 bases in the middle. The CDR3 totals 16 residues. Germline assignment: CDR1 SGHRS and CDR2 YFSETQ. CDR3 loop: CASSLNPGTSNYGYTF. CDR3 sequence (DNA): TGCGCCAGCAGCTTAAACCCCGGGACATCTAACTATGGCTACACCTTC. Supplemented by reference TRBV5-1 and TRBJ1-2, the full variable domain reads KAGVTQTPRYLIKTRGQQVTLSCSPISGHRSVSWYQQTPGQGLQFLFEYFSETQRNKGNFPGRFSGRQFSNSRSEMNVSTLELGDSALYLCASSLNPGTSNYGYTFGSGTRLTVV.

This clone was picked up a small number of times. The chain recombines TRBV13 with TRBJ2-7; 11 bases fit TRBD2. The trim removed 6 bases at V and 2 bases at J, leaving 9 bases unmatched. This CDR3 region has 16 residues. Germline V lookup: CDR1 PRHDT, CDR2 FYEKMQ (reference sequence). In DNA, the CDR3 is TGTGCCAGCAGTGTTCCGACTAGCGGGGACACCTACGAGCAGTACTTC. It translates to CASSVPTSGDTYEQYF.

CDR3: CASSEPGHWNTEAFF. For the CDR3, the DNA is TGTGCCAGCAGTGAACCGGGACATTGGAACACTGAAGCTTTCTTT. The chain couples TRBV6-1 to TRBJ1-1; a possible D gene is TRBD1 (6 bases). V lost 2 bases and J lost 1, with 11 bases in between. The CDR3 extends over 15 amino acids. CDR1 MNHNS and CDR2 SASEGT come from the germline V gene.

This clone was observed a single time. This chain uses TRBV7-9 with TRBJ1-1; no firm D call. This CDR3 spans 14 amino acids. Trimming took off 2 bases at V and 6 bases at J, with 13 bases between the two ends. Per the germline V gene, CDR1 is SEHNR and CDR2 is FQNEAQ (reference sequence). The CDR3 loop reads CASSLSSESAEAFF. CDR3 nucleotide sequence: TGTGCCAGCAGCTTATCTTCGGAGTCCGCTGAAGCTTTCTTT.

The chain employs TRBV30 and TRBJ1-1; the match to TRBD1 covers 8 bases. The germline V gene encodes CDR1 GTSNPN and CDR2 SVGIG (reference sequence). V lost 3 bases to trimming and J lost 9 bases; unmatched junction nucleotides: 9. The CDR3 runs 13 residues. CDR3 nucleotides: TGTGCCTGGAGCAAGGACAGGGCTTTACAAGCTTTCTTT. Translated, it gives CAWSKDRALQAFF. Full variable domain (rest looked up from reference TRBV30 and TRBJ1-1): SQTIHQWPATLVQPVGSPLSLECTVEGTSNPNLYWYRQAAGRGLQLLFYSVGIGQISSEVPQNLSASRPQDRQFILSSKKLLLSDSGFYLCAWSKDRALQAFFGQGTRLTVV.

The V call is TRBV27, the J call TRBJ1-2, with TRBD1 as a possible D gene (6 bases). The CDR3 has 15 residues. CDR1 is MNHEY, CDR2 SMNVEV, per germline (reference sequence). Trimming took 6 bases from V and 5 from J, leaving 19 bases between them. The DNA for the CDR3 is TGTGCCAGCAGACATACCACAGGGCTGGCGTATGGCTACACCTTC. Translating it yields CASRHTTGLAYGYTF.

The rearrangement uses TRBV7-9 and TRBJ2-3; 7 bases align to TRBD1. This CDR3 is built from 17 residues. With V trimmed by 4 bases and J by 0 bases, 10 bases remained unmatched. Germline-derived CDR1 and CDR2 are SEHNR and FQNEAQ (reference sequence). The DNA of the CDR3 is TGTGCCAGCAGCTCCCCCGGACAGGCGACGAGCACAGATACGCAGTATTTT. This sequence encodes CASSSPGQATSTDTQYF.

This clone was found a few times. The chain links TRBV6-5 to TRBJ2-2, with TRBD2 matching 12 bases. Looked up from germline, CDR1 is MNHEY and CDR2 is SVGAGI. The CDR3 consists of 15 residues. Trimming removed 10 bases from V and 3 bases from J; junction bases left unmatched: 6. The CDR3 spells CATLAGGLDTGELFF. CDR3 sequence (DNA): TGTGCCACCCTAGCGGGGGGGCTCGACACCGGGGAGCTGTTTTTT.

This clone was picked up many times. This chain uses TRBV7-6 with TRBJ1-3; 7 nucleotides align to TRBD1. Trimming at V came to 0 bases and at J to 4 bases, leaving 3 bases not matched to a gene. This CDR3 has 15 amino acids. The germline gives CDR1 SGHVS, CDR2 FNYEAQ. The CDR3 DNA reads TGTGCCAGCAGCTTAGCAGGGGGCGACGGAAACACCATATATTTT. The encoded protein is CASSLAGGDGNTIYF.

The gene calls are TRBV30 and TRBJ1-5; no definite D call. Germline-derived CDR1 and CDR2 are GTSNPN and SVGIG (reference sequence). V was cut by 3 bases and J by 10 bases, with 19 bases left in between. The CDR3 totals 14 residues. The CDR3: CAWSHPDTFLPQHF. In nucleotides, the CDR3 is TGTGCCTGGAGCCATCCAGATACATTCCTTCCCCAGCATTTT.

The table lists this clone with a count of one. The V and J genes are TRBV4-3 and TRBJ1-2; D might be TRBD1 (5 bases). The CDR3 runs 14 residues. The germline CDR1 and CDR2 sequences are LGHNA and YSLEER. The V end lost 4 bases, the J end lost 4 bases, and 13 bases lay between the germline ends. CDR3: CASSPGQASYGYTF. The CDR3 region has the DNA TGCGCCAGCAGCCCTGGACAAGCAAGCTATGGCTACACCTTC.

This clone was seen once. This rearrangement joins TRBV19 to TRBJ2-7; the D is unclear. The CDR3 is made up of 13 amino acids. Trimming took 11 bases from V and 0 from J, leaving 14 bases between them. The germline V gene encodes CDR1 LNHDA and CDR2 SQIVND (reference sequence). CDR3 nucleotide sequence: TGTGCCTCCACTGGGCCAACCTCCTACGAGCAGTACTTC. Its protein is CASTGPTSYEQYF.

The chain uses TRBV7-9 and TRBJ1-5; D not resolved. Germline V lookup: CDR1 SEHNR, CDR2 FQNEAQ (reference sequence). The length of the CDR3 is 12 residues. V dropped 4 bases and J dropped 5 bases, with 6 bases sitting between them. The CDR3 coding sequence is TGTGCCAGCAGCTCACTTCATCAGCCCCAGCATTTT. Protein product: CASSSLHQPQHF.

The V and J genes are TRBV7-8 and TRBJ2-7; D might be TRBD1 (5 bases). The CDR3 totals 14 residues. V lost 5 bases, J lost 2 bases, and 13 bases lay in between. In germline, CDR1 is SGHVS, CDR2 FQNEAQ. For the CDR3, the DNA is TGTGCCAGCAGCATACGACAGCGCCCCTACGAGCAGTACTTC. Protein product: CASSIRQRPYEQYF.

The V call is TRBV14, the J call TRBJ2-7; the D gene is possibly TRBD1 (6 bases). This CDR3 is built from 16 residues. Germline loops: CDR1 SGHDN, CDR2 FVKESK. V shed 4 bases and J shed 0 bases, with 16 bases lying between them. The CDR3 DNA sequence: TGTGCCAGCAGCCCCATCGGACAGAGATCCTCCTACGAGCAGTACTTC. This translates into CASSPIGQRSSYEQYF.

V is TRBV18 and J is TRBJ1-1; TRBD1 matches 10 bases. CDR3 length: 14 amino acids. V shed 6 bases, J shed 2 bases, and the junction held 3 bases outside the gene matches. Germline V CDR1 and CDR2: KGHSH, LQKENI. The DNA for the CDR3 is TGTGCCAGCTCGCGGGACAGGGGTAACACTGAAGCTTTCTTT. It specifies CASSRDRGNTEAFF.

V is TRBV10-2 and J is TRBJ1-2, with D possibly TRBD1 on 6 matching bases. CDR3 length: 14 amino acids. Trimming took 2 bases from V and 5 from J, leaving 12 bases between them. Germline V gene lookup returns CDR1 WSHSY and CDR2 SAAADI. This chain's CDR3 is CASSEQGWIYGYTF. In DNA, the CDR3 is TGCGCCAGCAGTGAGCAGGGGTGGATATATGGCTACACCTTC.

This clone was recorded only once. This chain connects TRBV7-9 to TRBJ2-7; 8 nucleotides match TRBD1. This CDR3 is 14 amino acids long. Germline trimming cut 4 bases from V and 5 bases from J; bases unmatched to any gene: 7. Germline-derived CDR1 and CDR2 are SEHNR and FQNEAQ (reference sequence). The CDR3, as DNA: TGTGCCAGCAGCTCCTGGACAGGGATCAACGAGCAGTACTTC. Translating it yields CASSSWTGINEQYF.

This chain connects TRBV6-1 to TRBJ1-4; no definite D call. CDR3 length: 17 residues. V lost 2 bases and J 7 bases, leaving 20 bases between the germline ends. The germline V gene encodes CDR1 MNHNS and CDR2 SASEGT. The CDR3 here is CASSERVWVAAGEKLFF. The CDR3 DNA is TGTGCCAGCAGTGAAAGGGTTTGGGTCGCCGCGGGTGAAAAACTGTTTTTT.

The chain couples TRBV2 to TRBJ2-7; no clear D gene. The CDR3 has 14 amino acids. The V end was cut by 3 bases, the J end by 0 bases, with 9 bases between. Germline V gene sequence: CDR1 SNHLY, CDR2 FYNNEI. The CDR3 nucleotides are TGTGCCAGCAGTGACACGCGAAGCTCCTACGAGCAGTACTTC. Protein: CASSDTRSSYEQYF.